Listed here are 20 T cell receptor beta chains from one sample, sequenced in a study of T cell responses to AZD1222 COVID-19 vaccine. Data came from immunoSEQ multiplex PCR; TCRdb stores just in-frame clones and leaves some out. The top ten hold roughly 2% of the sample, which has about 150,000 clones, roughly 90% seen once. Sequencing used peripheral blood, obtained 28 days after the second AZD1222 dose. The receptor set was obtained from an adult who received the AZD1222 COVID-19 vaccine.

CDR3: CSVELGQGNEKLFF. The CDR3 DNA reads TGCAGCGTTGAACTGGGACAGGGTAATGAAAAACTGTTTTTT. This chain joins TRBV29-1 and TRBJ1-4, with 9 bases lining up with TRBD1. This CDR3 has 14 amino acids. V shed 2 bases and J 4 bases; nucleotides not matched to a gene: 2. The germline V gene encodes CDR1 SQVTM and CDR2 ANQGSEA. The full variable domain, in which reference TRBV29-1 and TRBJ1-4 provide the parts outside the CDR3, is SAVISQKPSRDICQRGTSLTIQCQVDSQVTMMFWYRQQPGQSLTLIATANQGSEATYESGFVIDKFPISRPNLTFSTLTVSNMSPEDSSIYLCSVELGQGNEKLFFGSGTQLSVL.

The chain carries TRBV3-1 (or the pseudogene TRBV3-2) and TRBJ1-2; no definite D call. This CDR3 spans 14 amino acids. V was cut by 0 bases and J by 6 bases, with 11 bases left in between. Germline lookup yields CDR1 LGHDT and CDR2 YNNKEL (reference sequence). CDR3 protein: CASSQDVRGNGYTF. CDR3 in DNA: TGTGCCAGCAGCCAAGATGTACGGGGAAATGGCTACACCTTC.

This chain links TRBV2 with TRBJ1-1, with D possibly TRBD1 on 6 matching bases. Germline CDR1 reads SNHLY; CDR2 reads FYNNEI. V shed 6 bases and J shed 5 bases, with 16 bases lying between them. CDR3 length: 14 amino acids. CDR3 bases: TGTGCCAGCAGGAAATTACAGGGAGGGACTGAAGCTTTCTTT. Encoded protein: CASRKLQGGTEAFF.

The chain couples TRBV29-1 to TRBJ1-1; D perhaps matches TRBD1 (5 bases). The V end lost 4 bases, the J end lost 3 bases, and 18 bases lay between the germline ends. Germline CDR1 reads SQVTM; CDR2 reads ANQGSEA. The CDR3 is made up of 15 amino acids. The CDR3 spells CSVGARGKLDTEAFF. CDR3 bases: TGCAGCGTTGGAGCGCGGGGGAAGCTGGACACTGAAGCTTTCTTT.

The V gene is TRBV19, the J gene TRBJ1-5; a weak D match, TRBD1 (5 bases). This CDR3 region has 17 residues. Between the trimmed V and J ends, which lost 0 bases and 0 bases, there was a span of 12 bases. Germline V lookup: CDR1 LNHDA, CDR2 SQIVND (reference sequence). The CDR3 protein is CASSIDGAALSNQPQHF. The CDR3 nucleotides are TGTGCCAGTAGTATAGATGGGGCAGCACTTAGCAATCAGCCCCAGCATTTT.

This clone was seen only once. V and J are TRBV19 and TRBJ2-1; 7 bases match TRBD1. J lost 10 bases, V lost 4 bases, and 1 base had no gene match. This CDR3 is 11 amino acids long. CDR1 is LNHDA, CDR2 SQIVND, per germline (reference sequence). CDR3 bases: TGTGCCAGTAGTAAGGGACAGGAGCAGTTCTTC. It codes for CASSKGQEQFF.

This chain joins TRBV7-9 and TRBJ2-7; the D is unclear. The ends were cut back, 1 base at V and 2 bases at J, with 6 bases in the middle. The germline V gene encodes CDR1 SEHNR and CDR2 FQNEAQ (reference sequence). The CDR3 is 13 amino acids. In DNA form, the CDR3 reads TGTGCCAGCAGCTTAGGGGTTCCCTACGAGCAGTACTTC. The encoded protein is CASSLGVPYEQYF.

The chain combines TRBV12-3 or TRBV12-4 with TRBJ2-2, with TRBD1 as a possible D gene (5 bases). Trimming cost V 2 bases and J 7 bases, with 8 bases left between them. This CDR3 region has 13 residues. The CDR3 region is CASSLIRVGELFF. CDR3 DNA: TGTGCCAGCAGTTTAATCAGGGTCGGGGAGCTGTTTTTT.

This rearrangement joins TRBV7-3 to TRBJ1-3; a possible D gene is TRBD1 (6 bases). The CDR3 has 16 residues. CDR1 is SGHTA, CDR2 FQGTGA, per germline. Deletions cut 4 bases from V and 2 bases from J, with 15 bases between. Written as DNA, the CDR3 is TGTGCCAGCAGCTCCCTAGGGGGAAGGGCTGGAAACACCATATATTTT. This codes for CASSSLGGRAGNTIYF. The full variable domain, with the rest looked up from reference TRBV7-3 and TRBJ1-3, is GAGVSQTPSNKVTEKGKYVELRCDPISGHTALYWYRQSLGQGPEFLIYFQGTGAADDSGLPNDRFFAVRPEGSVSTLKIQRTERGDSAVYLCASSSLGGRAGNTIYFGEGSWLTVV.

CDR3 amino acids: CASSHPGGLAGVSQETQYF. CDR3 DNA sequence: TGCGCCAGCAGTCACCCAGGAGGACTAGCGGGAGTTAGTCAAGAGACCCAGTACTTC. The V and J genes are TRBV4-1 and TRBJ2-5; 13 bases fit TRBD2. Per germline, CDR1 MGHRA and CDR2 YSYEKL. The V and J ends lost 6 bases and 2 bases, in that order; junction bases with no gene match: 15. This CDR3 spans 19 amino acids.

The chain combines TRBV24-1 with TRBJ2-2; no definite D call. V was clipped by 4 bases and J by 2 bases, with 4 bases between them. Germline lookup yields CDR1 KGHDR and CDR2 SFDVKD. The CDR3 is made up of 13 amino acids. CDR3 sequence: CATSDQNTGELFF. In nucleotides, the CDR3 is TGTGCCACCAGTGACCAAAACACCGGGGAGCTGTTTTTT.

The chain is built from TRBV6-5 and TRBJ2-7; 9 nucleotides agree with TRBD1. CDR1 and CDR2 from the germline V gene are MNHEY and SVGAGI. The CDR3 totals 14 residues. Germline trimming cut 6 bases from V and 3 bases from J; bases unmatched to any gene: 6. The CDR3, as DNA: TGTGCCAGCAGCCTAGGACAGGGGATCTACGAGCAGTACTTC. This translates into CASSLGQGIYEQYF.

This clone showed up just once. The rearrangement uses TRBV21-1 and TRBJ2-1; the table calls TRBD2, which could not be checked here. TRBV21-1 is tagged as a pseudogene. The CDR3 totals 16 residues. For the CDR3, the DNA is TGTGCCAGCAGCAACGCCGGGACTAGCGACTACAATGAGCAGTTCTTC. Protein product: CASSNAGTSDYNEQFF.

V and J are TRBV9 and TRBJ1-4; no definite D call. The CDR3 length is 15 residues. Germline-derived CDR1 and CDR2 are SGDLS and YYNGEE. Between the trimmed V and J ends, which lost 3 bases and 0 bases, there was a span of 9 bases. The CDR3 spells CASSAQHSTNEKLFF. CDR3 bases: TGTGCCAGCAGCGCACAGCATTCAACTAATGAAAAACTGTTTTTT.

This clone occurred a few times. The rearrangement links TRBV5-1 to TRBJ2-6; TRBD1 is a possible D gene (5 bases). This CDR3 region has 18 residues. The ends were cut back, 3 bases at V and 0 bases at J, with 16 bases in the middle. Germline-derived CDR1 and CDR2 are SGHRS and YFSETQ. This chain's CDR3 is CASSSARQFSSGANVLTF. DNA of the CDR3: TGCGCCAGCAGCTCGGCTAGACAGTTTAGCTCTGGGGCCAACGTCCTGACTTTC.

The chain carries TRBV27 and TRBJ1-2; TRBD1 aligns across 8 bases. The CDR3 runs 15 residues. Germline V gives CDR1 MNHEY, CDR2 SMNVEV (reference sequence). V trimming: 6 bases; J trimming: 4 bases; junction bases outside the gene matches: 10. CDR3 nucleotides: TGTGCCAGCAGCTCTACCGGGACAGGAACCTATGGCTACACCTTC. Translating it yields CASSSTGTGTYGYTF.

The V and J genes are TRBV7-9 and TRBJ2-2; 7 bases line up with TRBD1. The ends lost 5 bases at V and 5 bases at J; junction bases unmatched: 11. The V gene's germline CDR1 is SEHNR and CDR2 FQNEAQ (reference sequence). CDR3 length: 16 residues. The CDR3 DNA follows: TGTGCCAGCAGCCCCCGCCGACAGGGTGAGACCGGGGAGCTGTTTTTT. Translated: CASSPRRQGETGELFF.

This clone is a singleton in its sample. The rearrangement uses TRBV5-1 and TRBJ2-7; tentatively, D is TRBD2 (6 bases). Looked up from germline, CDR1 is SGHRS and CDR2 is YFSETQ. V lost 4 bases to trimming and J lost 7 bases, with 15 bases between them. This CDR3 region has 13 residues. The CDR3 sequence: CASSRGTSTEQYF. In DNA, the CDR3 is TGCGCCAGCAGCCGGGGGACTTCTACGGAGCAGTACTTC.

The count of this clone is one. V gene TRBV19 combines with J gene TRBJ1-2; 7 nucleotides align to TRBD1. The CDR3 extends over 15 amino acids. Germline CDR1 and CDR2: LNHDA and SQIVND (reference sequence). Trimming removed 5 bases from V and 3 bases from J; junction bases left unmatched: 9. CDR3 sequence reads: CASSGLGQPYYGYTF. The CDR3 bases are TGTGCCAGTAGTGGCCTGGGACAGCCATACTATGGCTACACCTTC.

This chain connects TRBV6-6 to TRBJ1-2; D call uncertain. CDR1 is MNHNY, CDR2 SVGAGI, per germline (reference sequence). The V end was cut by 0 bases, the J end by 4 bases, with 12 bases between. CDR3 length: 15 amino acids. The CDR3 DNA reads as TGTGCCAGCAGTTACTCACCAGCCACGACCTATGGCTACACCTTC. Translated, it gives CASSYSPATTYGYTF.